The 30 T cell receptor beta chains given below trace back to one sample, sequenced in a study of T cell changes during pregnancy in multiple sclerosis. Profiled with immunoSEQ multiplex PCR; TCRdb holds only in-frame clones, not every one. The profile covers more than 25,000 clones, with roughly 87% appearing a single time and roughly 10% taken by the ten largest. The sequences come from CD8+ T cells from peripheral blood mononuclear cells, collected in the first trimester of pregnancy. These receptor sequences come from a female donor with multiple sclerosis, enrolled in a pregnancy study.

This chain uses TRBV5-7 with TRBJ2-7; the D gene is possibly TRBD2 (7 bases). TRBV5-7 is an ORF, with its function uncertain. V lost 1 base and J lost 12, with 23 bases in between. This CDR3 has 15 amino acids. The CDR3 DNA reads TGTGCCAGCAGCTTGAAGGGGGGGGGTCCTAAGCACAGGTACTTC. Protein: CASSLKGGGPKHRYF.

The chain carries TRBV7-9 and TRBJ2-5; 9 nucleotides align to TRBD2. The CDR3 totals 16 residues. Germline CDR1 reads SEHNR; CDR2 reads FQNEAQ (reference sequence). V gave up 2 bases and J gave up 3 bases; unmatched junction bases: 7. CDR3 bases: TGTGCCAGCAGCTTATCCGGGGTAGCGGGAGAAGAGACCCAGTACTTC. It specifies CASSLSGVAGEETQYF.

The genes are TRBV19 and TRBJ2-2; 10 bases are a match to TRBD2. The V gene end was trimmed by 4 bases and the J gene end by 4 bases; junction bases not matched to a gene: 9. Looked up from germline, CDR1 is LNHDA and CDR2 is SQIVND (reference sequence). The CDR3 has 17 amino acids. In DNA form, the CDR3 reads TGTGCCAGTAGTACAGCAGCGGGGGGGCCAGGCACCGGGGAGCTGTTTTTT. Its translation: CASSTAAGGPGTGELFF.

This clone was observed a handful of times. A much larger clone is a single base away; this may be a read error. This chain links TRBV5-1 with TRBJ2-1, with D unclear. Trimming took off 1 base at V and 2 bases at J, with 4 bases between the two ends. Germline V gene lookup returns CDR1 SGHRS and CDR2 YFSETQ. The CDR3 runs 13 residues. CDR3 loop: CASSLTPYNEQFF. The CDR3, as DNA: TGCGCCAGCAGCTTGACACCCTACAATGAGCAGTTCTTC.

CDR3 bases: TGTGCCAGCAGTCCCATCGTTGAGGGGGAGTCGGACAATGAGCAGTTCTTC. This codes for CASSPIVEGESDNEQFF. The chain couples TRBV27 to TRBJ2-1; tentative D call: TRBD1 (6 bases). Germline CDR1 MNHEY, CDR2 SMNVEV (reference sequence). This CDR3 is 17 amino acids long. V lost 5 bases, J lost 5 bases, and 22 bases lay in between.

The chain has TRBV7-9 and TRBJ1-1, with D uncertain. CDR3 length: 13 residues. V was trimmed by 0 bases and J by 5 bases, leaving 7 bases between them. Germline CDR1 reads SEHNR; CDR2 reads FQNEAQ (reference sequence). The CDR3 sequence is CASSLAVGTEAFF. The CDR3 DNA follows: TGTGCCAGCAGCTTAGCCGTCGGGACTGAAGCTTTCTTT.

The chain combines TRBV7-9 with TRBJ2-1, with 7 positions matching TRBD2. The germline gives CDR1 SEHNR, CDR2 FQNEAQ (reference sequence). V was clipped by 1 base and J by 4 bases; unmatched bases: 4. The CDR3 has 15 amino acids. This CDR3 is CASSLGTSEYNEQFF. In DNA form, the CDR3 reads TGTGCCAGCAGCTTAGGGACTAGTGAGTACAATGAGCAGTTCTTC. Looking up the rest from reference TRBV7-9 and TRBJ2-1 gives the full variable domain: DTGVSQNPRHKITKRGQNVTFRCDPISEHNRLYWYRQTLGQGPEFLTYFQNEAQLEKSRLLSDRFSAERPKGSFSTLEIQRTEQGDSAMYLCASSLGTSEYNEQFFGPGTRLTVL.

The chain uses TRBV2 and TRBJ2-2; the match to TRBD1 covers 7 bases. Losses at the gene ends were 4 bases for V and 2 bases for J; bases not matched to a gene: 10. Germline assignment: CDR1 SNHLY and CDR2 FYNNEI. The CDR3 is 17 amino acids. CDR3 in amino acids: CASSGKQGFPNTGELFF. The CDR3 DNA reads TGTGCCAGCAGTGGGAAACAGGGGTTTCCTAACACCGGGGAGCTGTTTTTT.

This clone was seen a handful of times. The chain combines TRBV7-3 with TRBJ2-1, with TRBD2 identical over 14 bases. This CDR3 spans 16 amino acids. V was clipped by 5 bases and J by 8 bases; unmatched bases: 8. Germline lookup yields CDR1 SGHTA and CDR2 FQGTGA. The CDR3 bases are TGTGCCAGCAGCACCTGGACTAGCGGGGGGACGGATGAGCAGTTCTTC. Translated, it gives CASSTWTSGGTDEQFF.

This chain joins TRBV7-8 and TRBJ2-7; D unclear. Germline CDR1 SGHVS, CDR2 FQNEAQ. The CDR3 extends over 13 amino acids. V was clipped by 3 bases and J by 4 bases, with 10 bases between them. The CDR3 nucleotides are TGTGCCAGCAGCTTCGGAGTCGGGTACGAGCAGTACTTC. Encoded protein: CASSFGVGYEQYF. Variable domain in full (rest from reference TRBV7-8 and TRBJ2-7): GAGVSQSPRYKVAKRGQDVALRCDPISGHVSLFWYQQALGQGPEFLTYFQNEAQLDKSGLPSDRFFAERPEGSVSTLKIQRTQQEDSAVYLCASSFGVGYEQYFGPGTRLTVT.

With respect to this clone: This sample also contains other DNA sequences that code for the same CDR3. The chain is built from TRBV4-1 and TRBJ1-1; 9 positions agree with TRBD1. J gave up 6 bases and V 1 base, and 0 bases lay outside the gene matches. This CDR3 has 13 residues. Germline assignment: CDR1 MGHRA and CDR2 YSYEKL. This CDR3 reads CASSQGQGAEAFF. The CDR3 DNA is TGCGCCAGCAGCCAAGGACAGGGGGCTGAAGCTTTCTTT.

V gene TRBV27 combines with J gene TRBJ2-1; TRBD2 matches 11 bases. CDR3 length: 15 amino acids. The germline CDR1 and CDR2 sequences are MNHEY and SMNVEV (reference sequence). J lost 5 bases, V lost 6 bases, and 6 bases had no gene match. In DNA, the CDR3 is TGTGCCAGCAGCCTTAGCGGGGGGGCCCACAATGAGCAGTTCTTC. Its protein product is CASSLSGGAHNEQFF.

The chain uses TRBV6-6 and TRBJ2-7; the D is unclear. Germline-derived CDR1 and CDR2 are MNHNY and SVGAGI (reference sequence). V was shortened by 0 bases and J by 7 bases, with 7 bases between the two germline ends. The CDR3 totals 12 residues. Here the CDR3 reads CASSYSTGEQYF. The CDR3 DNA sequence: TGTGCCAGCAGTTACTCGACGGGTGAGCAGTACTTC.

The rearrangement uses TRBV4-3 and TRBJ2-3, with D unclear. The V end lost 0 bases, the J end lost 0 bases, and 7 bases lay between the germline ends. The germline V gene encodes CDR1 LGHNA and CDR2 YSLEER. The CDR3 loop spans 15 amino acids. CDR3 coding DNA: TGCGCCAGCAGCCAAGATCTACCTAGCACAGATACGCAGTATTTT. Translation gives CASSQDLPSTDTQYF.

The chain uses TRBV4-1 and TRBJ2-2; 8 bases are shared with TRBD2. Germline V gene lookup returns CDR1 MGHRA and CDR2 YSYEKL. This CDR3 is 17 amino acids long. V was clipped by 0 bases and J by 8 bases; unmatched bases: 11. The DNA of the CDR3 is TGCGCCAGCAGCCAAGAGCCCTCGGAAGCGGGAGATGGGGAGCTGTTTTTT. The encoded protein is CASSQEPSEAGDGELFF.

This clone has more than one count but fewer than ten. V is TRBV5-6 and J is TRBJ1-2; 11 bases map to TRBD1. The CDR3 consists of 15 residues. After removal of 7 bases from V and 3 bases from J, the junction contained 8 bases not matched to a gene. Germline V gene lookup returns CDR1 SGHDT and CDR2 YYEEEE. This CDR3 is CASEEGQGAYYGYTF. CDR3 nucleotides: TGTGCCAGCGAGGAAGGACAGGGGGCGTACTATGGCTACACCTTC.

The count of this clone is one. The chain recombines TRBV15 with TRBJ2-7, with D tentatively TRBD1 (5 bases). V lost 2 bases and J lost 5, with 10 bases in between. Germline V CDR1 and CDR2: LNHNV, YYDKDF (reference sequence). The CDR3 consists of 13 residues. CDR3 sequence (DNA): TGTGCCACCAGCAGACAGGGAACAGACGAGCAGTACTTC. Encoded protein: CATSRQGTDEQYF.

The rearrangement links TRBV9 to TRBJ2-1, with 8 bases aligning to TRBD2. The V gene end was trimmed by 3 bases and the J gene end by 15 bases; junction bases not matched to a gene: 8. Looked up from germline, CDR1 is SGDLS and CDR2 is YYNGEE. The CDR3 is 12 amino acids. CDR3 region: CASSGVSGTRFF. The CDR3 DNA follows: TGTGCCAGCAGCGGGGTTAGCGGGACCCGGTTCTTC.

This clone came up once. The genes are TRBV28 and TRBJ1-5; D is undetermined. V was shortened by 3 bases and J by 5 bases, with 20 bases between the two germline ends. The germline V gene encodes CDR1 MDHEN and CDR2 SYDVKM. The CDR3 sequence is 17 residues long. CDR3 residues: CASSFDRHLRGYQPQHF. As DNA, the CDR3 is TGTGCCAGCAGTTTCGACCGCCACCTCCGCGGGTATCAGCCCCAGCATTTT.

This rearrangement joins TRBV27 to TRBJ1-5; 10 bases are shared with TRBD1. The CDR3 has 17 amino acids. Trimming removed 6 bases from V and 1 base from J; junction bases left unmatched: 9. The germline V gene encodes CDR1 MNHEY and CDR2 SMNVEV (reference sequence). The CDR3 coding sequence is TGTGCCAGCAGATGGACAGGGGGAGAAGGCAGCAATCAGCCCCAGCATTTT. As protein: CASRWTGGEGSNQPQHF.

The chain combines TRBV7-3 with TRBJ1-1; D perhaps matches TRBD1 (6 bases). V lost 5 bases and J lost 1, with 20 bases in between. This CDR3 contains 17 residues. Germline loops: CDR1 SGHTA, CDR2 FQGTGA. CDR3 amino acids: CASSPYLVGTPNTEAFF. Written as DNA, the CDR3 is TGTGCCAGCAGCCCTTATCTTGTGGGGACACCGAACACTGAAGCTTTCTTT.

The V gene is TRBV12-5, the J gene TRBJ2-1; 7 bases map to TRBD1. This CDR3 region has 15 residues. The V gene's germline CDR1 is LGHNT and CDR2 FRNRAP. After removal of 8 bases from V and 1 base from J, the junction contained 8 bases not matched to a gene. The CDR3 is CASTQGEWSYNEQFF. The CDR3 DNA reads TGTGCTAGTACGCAGGGGGAATGGTCCTACAATGAGCAGTTCTTC.

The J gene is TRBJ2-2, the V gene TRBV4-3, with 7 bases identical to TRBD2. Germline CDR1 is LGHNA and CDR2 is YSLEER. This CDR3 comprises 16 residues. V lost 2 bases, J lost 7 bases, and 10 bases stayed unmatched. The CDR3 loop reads CASSQTYGGDRGELFF. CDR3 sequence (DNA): TGCGCCAGCAGCCAAACCTATGGGGGGGATCGCGGGGAGCTGTTTTTT.

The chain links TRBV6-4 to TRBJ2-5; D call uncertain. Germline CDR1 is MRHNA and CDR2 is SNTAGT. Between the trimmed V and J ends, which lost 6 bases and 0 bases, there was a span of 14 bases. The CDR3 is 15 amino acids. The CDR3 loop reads CASSPQAGNQETQYF. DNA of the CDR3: TGTGCCAGCAGCCCACAAGCAGGAAACCAAGAGACCCAGTACTTC.

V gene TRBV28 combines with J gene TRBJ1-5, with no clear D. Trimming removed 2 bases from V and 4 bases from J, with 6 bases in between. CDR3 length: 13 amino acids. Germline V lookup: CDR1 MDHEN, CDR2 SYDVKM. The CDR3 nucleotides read TGTGCCAGCAGTTTAGTTCCGAATCAGCCCCAGCATTTT. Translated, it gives CASSLVPNQPQHF.

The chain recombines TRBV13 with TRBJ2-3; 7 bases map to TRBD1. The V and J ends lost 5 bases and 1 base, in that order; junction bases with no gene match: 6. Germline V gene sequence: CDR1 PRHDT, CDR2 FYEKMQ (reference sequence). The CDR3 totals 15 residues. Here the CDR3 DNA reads TGTGCCAGCAGCACAGGGGAAAGTGGCACAGATACGCAGTATTTT. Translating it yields CASSTGESGTDTQYF.

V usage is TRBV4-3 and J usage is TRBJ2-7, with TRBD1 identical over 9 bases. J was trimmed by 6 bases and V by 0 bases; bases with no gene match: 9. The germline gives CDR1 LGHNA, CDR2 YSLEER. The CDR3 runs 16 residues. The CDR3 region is CASSQDLGTGSPEQYF. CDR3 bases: TGCGCCAGCAGCCAAGATCTAGGGACAGGGAGCCCCGAGCAGTACTTC.

CDR3 nucleotides: TGTGCCAGCAGCTTGCGGCAGGGGGTGATCCCTCAGGAGAATTCACCCCTCCACTTT. Amino acid sequence: CASSLRQGVIPQENSPLHF. The V and J genes are TRBV5-8 and TRBJ1-6; TRBD1 agrees at 7 bases. Germline V gives CDR1 SGHTS, CDR2 YDEGEE. With 1 base clipped from V and 7 bases from J, the junction kept 17 bases outside the gene matches. The length of the CDR3 is 19 residues.

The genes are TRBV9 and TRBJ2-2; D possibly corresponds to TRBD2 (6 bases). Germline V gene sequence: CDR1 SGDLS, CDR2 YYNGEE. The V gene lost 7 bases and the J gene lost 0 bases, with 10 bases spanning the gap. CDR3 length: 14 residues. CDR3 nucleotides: TGTGCCAGCGGGGGAGGAGCGAACACCGGGGAGCTGTTTTTT. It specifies CASGGGANTGELFF.

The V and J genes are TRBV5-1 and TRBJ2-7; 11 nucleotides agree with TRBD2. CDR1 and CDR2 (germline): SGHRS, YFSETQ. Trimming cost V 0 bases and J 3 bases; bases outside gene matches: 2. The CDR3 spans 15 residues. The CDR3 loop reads CASSLDTSGSYEQYF. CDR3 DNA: TGCGCCAGCAGCTTGGATACTAGCGGGAGCTACGAGCAGTACTTC.